This section outlines one T cell receptor beta chain sequence together with its context. The clone's antigen remains unknown. There are no base qualities to consult, and no much larger clone falls within one base. Patients with autoimmune disease history or receiving systemic immunosuppression were excluded from the trial. Peripheral blood for TCR sequencing was collected from all dose cohorts at baseline, on cycle 4 day 1, and on cycle 7 day 1. The samples were drawn from a first-in-human, open-label, multicenter phase I dose-escalation trial of ivuxolimab. Adults with locally advanced or metastatic melanoma, renal cell, hepatocellular, or head and neck squamous cell carcinoma were enrolled in the trial. Before TCR sequencing, CD4+ T cells and CD8+ T cells were sorted from peripheral blood as separate populations. V was cut back by 8 bases and J by 4 bases, leaving a gap of 14 bases between them. The CDR3 numbers 13 residues from cysteine through phenylalanine. The kept DNA is CDR3 alone, 39 bases in frame from the first base. According to the germline V gene, CDR1 reads MNHEY and CDR2 reads SVGAGI.

These data come from a study of OX40 agonist ivuxolimab in advanced cancers. Turning to the overall study: Ivuxolimab was an agonistic, fully human IgG2 monoclonal antibody directed against OX40 (CD134), a costimulatory receptor. Intravenous ivuxolimab was administered to patients every 2 weeks at six dose levels: 0.01, 0.1, 0.3, 1.5, 3 and 10 mg/kg. Of the approximately 53 patients in dose escalation, some 19 had hepatocellular carcinoma, around 15 had melanoma, 9 had renal cell carcinoma and 9 had head and neck cancer. In the dose-escalation cohort, roughly 80% of patients were male, and the mean age was approximately 60 years, with a range of roughly 23 to 85. Prior anti-PD-1, anti-PD-L1 or anti-CTLA-4 therapy was permitted, and about two fifths of dose-escalation patients had received checkpoint inhibitors. Partial responses were achieved by three dose-escalation patients, of whom one had hepatocellular carcinoma and two had cutaneous melanoma. Peripheral TCRbeta sequencing aimed to test whether ivuxolimab altered TCR sequence diversity and caused clonal T-cell expansion. The paper describes the monotherapy dose-escalation part (N = 52 patients) of the phase I trial of ivuxolimab.

Study-wide conclusions, independent of this receptor: Low levels of normalized T-cell clonal expansion were also seen in some patients who did not respond. Clonal expansion of both CD4+ and CD8+ blood T cells was observed from baseline to week 6 at doses 0.1 to 3.0 mg/kg. On average, CD8+ T cells showed more expanded clones than CD4+ T cells after ivuxolimab. The antigen specificity of the clonally expanded peripheral T cells was not determined. Partial responders in the 0.1-3.0 mg/kg groups had among the lowest normalized peripheral clonal expansion, especially among CD8+ T cells.

To sequence the TCRbeta CDR3 region, genomic DNA was isolated from the sorted cells. The immunoSEQ Assay was used to sequence the TCRbeta CDR3 regions. TCRdb's version of the immuneACCESS table is confined to in-frame rearrangements and falls short of the full clone set. An unresolved V gene accounts for under half of the shortfall where checked; the remainder is of unknown origin. Recorded for this sample are about 83,000 clones; 88% of them occurred a single time. 0.72% of the sample is taken by the ten largest. This specimen consisted of CD4+ or CD8+ T cells sorted from blood, obtained in a trial of the OX40 agonist ivuxolimab. The sequence joins TRBV6-5 to TRBJ1-1, with the D gene call left open. The receptor was isolated from an adult with an advanced solid tumor such as melanoma, head and neck, liver or kidney cancer. The base sequence is TGTGCCAGCCGACCCCGGGTGGGCACTGAAGCTTTCTTT. This translates into CASRPRVGTEAFF.